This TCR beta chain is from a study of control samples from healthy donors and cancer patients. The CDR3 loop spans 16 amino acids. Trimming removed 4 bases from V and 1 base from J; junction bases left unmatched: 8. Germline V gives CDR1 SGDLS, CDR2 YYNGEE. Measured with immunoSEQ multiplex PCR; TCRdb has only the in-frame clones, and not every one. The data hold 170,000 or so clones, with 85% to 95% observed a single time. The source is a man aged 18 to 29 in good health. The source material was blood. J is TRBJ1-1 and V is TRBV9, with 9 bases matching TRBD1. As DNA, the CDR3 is TGTGCCAGCAGCCCTCATATGACAGGGGGGAACACTGAAGCTTTCTTT. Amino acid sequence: CASSPHMTGGNTEAFF. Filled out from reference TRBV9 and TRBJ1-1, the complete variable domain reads DSGVTQTPKHLITATGQRVTLRCSPRSGDLSVYWYQQSLDQGLQFLIQYYNGEERAKGNILERFSAQQFPDLHSELNLSSLELGDSALYFCASSPHMTGGNTEAFFGQGTRLTVV.